This TCR beta chain was retrieved from a study of breast tumors, draining lymph nodes, adjacent tissues. Study observations and caveats: Tumor and nontumor repertoires were significantly more similar in luminal-like than in basal-like breast cancer.

This CDR3 is 16 amino acids long. Per the germline V gene, CDR1 is SGHTA and CDR2 is FQGNSA. V was pared by 5 bases and J by 4 bases, with 11 bases of the junction left unmatched. TCRdb called the multiplex PCR reads again in MiXCR, with one record for every CDR3 protein. The sample contains tens of thousands of distinct CDR3 sequences, roughly 29% of which appear only once. Axillary draining lymph nodes of breast cancer patients supplied the node samples. Remarks on this clonotype: Antigen: not known.

The rearrangement links TRBV7-2 to TRBJ2-3, with 8 bases fitting TRBD2. This clonotype was sampled from a female donor with breast cancer. Some clones in this sample may be carry-over from other donors' samples. Sequencing used axillary lymph node tissue. The CDR3 DNA sequence: TGTGCCAGCAGCCGGAGGAGCGGGAGAGTCTCAGATACGCAGTATTTT. As protein: CASSRRSGRVSDTQYF.